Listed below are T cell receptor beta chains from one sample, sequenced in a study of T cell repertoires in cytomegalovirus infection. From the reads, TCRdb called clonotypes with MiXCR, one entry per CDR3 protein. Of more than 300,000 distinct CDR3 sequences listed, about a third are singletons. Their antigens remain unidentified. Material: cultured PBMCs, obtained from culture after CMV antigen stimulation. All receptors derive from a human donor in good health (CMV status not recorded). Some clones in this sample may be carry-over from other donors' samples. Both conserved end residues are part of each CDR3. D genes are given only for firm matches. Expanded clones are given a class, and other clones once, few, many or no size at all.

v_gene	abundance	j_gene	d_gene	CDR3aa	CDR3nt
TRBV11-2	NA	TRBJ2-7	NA	CASSLVGGAEQYF	TGTGCCAGCAGCTTAGTGGGGGGAGCCGAGCAGTACTTC
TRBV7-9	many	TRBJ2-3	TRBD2	CASSPGTSGRRAQGDTQYF	TGTGCCAGCAGCCCCGGGACTAGCGGGAGAAGAGCCCAGGGTGATACGCAGTATTTT
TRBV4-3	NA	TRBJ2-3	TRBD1	CASSSLTGRSTDTQYF	TGCGCCAGCAGCTCGCTGACAGGGCGGAGCACAGATACGCAGTATTTT
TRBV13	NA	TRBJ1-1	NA	CASSSGRPNTEAFF	TGTGCCAGCAGCTCCGGGCGTCCGAACACTGAAGCTTTCTTT
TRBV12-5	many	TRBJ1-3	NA	CASGLVQSSSGNTIYF	TGTGCTAGTGGTTTGGTACAATCGTCCTCTGGAAACACCATATATTTT
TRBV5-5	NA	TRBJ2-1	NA	CASRHRYSSYNEQFF	TGTGCCAGCAGGCACAGATACAGCTCCTACAATGAGCAGTTCTTC
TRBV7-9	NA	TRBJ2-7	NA	CASSSTGSSYEQYF	TGTGCCAGCAGCTCTACAGGGAGTTCCTACGAGCAGTACTTC
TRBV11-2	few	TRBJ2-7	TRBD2	CASTGDYSSYEQYF	TGTGCCAGCACCGGGGACTATAGCTCCTACGAGCAGTACTTC
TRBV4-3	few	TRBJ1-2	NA	CASSQEYAILDGYTF	TGCGCCAGCAGCCAAGAATACGCCATTCTGGATGGCTACACCTTC
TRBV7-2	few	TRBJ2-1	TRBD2	CASSPTSDSVNEQFF	TGTGCCAGCAGCCCGACTAGCGACTCAGTCAATGAGCAGTTCTTC
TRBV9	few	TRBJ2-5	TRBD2	CASSVGGRAVETQYF	TGTGCCAGCAGCGTCGGGGGGAGGGCCGTGGAGACCCAGTACTTC
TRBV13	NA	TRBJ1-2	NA	CASSLVVGTPYGYTF	TGTGCCAGCAGCTTAGTGGTAGGGACACCCTATGGCTACACCTTC
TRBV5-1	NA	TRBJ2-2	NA	CASSLVGLGNTGELFF	TGCGCCAGCAGCTTGGTTGGGCTGGGGAACACCGGGGAGCTGTTTTTT
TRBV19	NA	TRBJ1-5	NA	CASSWGRGNRQPQHF	TGTGCCAGTAGTTGGGGGCGGGGAAATCGTCAGCCCCAGCATTTT
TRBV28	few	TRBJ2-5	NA	CASSLPDASATQYF	TGTGCCAGCAGTTTACCGGACGCCTCAGCTACCCAGTACTTC
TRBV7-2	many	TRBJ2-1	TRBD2	CASSEPGTSGRRVYNEQFF	TGTGCCAGCAGCGAACCCGGGACTAGCGGGAGGCGGGTCTACAATGAGCAGTTCTTC
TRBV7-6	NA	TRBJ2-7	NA	CASSLATGTYEQYF	TGTGCCAGCAGCTTAGCTACAGGGACCTACGAGCAGTACTTC
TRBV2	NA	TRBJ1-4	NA	CASSEEFDSLKLFF	TGTGCCAGCAGTGAAGAGTTTGACAGTCTAAAACTGTTTTTT
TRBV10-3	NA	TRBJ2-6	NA	CAISEWGPQGSGANVLTF	TGTGCCATCAGTGAATGGGGGCCACAGGGCTCTGGGGCCAACGTCCTGACTTTC
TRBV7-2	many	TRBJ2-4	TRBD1	CASRPDRGGIQYF	TGTGCCAGCAGACCTGACAGGGGAGGAATTCAGTACTTC
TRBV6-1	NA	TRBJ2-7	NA	CASSVTNLYEQYF	TGTGCCAGCAGTGTCACAAACCTCTACGAGCAGTACTTC
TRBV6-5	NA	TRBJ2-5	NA	CASTPTGLETQYF	TGTGCCAGCACCCCCACAGGGCTGGAGACCCAGTACTTC
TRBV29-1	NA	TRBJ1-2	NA	CSVVYPGFYGYTF	TGCAGCGTTGTATACCCAGGGTTCTATGGCTACACCTTC
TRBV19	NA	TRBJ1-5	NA	CASELRDTYQPQHF	TGTGCCAGTGAGCTCCGGGACACCTATCAGCCCCAGCATTTT
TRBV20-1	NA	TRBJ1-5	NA	CSARKLDSGPGQPQHF	TGCAGTGCGAGGAAGTTGGACAGCGGACCGGGGCAGCCCCAGCATTTT
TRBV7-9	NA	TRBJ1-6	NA	CASSPGGPDSPLHF	TGTGCCAGCAGCCCCGGGGGACCAGATTCACCCCTCCACTTT
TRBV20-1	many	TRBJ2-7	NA	CSARDLGSSSYEQYF	TGCAGTGCTAGAGATTTAGGGTCCTCCTCCTACGAGCAGTACTTC
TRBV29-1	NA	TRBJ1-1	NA	CSVGGGPNTEAFF	TGCAGCGTTGGGGGGGGACCGAACACTGAAGCTTTCTTT
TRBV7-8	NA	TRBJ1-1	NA	CASSRGSDSFINTEAFF	TGTGCCAGCAGCCGCGGCTCGGACAGCTTTATTAACACTGAAGCTTTCTTT
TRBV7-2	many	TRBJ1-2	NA	CASSLDGNYGYTF	TGTGCCAGCAGCTTAGACGGAAACTATGGCTACACCTTC
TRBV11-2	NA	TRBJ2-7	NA	CASSFGRPSPYEQYF	TGTGCCAGCAGCTTCGGGCGTCCAAGTCCCTACGAGCAGTACTTC
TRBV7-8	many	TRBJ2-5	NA	CASSSFVRPGQETQYF	TGTGCCAGCAGCTCCTTCGTGAGGCCGGGCCAAGAGACCCAGTACTTC
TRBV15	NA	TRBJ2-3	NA	CATSRGATRFDTQYF	TGTGCCACCAGCAGAGGGGCTACCCGATTCGATACGCAGTATTTT
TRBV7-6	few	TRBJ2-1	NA	CASSSPAVSYNEQFF	TGTGCCAGCAGCTCCCCGGCGGTCTCCTACAATGAGCAGTTCTTC
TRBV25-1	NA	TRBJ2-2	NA	CASIHQFTGELFF	TGTGCCAGCATCCACCAGTTCACCGGGGAGCTGTTTTTT
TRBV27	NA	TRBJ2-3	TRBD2	CASSPPREGGTDTQYF	TGTGCCAGCAGTCCCCCGCGGGAGGGCGGCACAGATACGCAGTATTTT
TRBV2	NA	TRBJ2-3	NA	CASSPGVEGTDTQYF	TGTGCCAGCAGCCCAGGGGTTGAAGGCACAGATACGCAGTATTTT
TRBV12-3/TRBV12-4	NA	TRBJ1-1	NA	CASSLGTWNTEAFF	TGTGCCAGCAGCTTAGGGACATGGAACACTGAAGCTTTCTTT
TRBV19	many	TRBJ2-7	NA	CASSRTVSYEQYF	TGTGCCAGTAGTCGGACAGTATCCTACGAGCAGTACTTC
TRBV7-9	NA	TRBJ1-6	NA	CASSDPRGNSPLHF	TGTGCCAGCAGCGACCCCCGGGGTAATTCACCCCTCCACTTT
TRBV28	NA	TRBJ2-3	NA	CASSPTLGVRGTDTQYF	TGTGCCAGCAGTCCCACTTTGGGGGTACGGGGCACAGATACGCAGTATTTT
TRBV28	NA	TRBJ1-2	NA	CASSLGGLSIYGYTF	TGTGCCAGCAGTTTAGGCGGACTATCTATCTATGGCTACACCTTC
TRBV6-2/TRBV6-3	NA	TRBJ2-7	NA	CASSYGRSGSVHEQYF	TGTGCCAGCAGTTACGGTCGCTCAGGGTCTGTCCACGAGCAGTACTTC
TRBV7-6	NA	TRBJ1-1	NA	CASSLNEKERAFF	TGTGCCAGCAGCTTAAATGAAAAGGAGAGAGCTTTCTTT
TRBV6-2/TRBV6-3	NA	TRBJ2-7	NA	CASISQGSGEQYF	TGTGCCAGCATTAGTCAGGGGAGTGGCGAGCAGTACTTC
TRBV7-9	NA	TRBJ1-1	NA	CASSIPSGATYSEAFF	TGTGCCAGCAGCATCCCTTCTGGGGCAACCTATAGTGAAGCTTTCTTT
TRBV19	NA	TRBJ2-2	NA	CASSIQTGSNTGELFF	TGTGCCAGTAGTATTCAGACAGGCTCGAACACCGGGGAGCTGTTTTTT
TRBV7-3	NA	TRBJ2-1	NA	CASSLKAAPLYNEQFF	TGTGCCAGCAGCTTAAAAGCGGCCCCCCTGTACAATGAGCAGTTCTTC
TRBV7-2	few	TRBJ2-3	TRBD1	CASSLQGARGTDTQYF	TGTGCCAGCAGCTTACAGGGGGCTCGGGGCACAGATACGCAGTATTTT
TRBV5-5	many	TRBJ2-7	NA	CASSLAPLRDEQYF	TGTGCCAGCAGCTTGGCCCCCTTGAGAGACGAGCAGTACTTC
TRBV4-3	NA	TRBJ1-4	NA	CASSQDIGTQPHYPPATNEKLFF	TGCGCCAGCAGCCAAGATATTGGGACTCAACCCCATTATCCTCCGGCAACTAATGAAAAACTGTTTTTT
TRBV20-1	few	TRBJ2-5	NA	CSAISSAYQETQYF	TGCAGTGCTATTTCTAGCGCGTACCAAGAGACCCAGTACTTC
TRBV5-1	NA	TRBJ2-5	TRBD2	CASSRAGGLQETQYF	TGCGCCAGCAGCCGAGCGGGAGGCCTGCAAGAGACCCAGTACTTC
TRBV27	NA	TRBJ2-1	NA	CASSFNGRNEQFF	TGTGCCAGCAGTTTTAACGGCCGAAATGAGCAGTTCTTC
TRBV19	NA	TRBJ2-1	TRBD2	CASSMTGGLAAYNEQFF	TGTGCCAGTAGTATGACGGGGGGACTAGCCGCCTACAATGAGCAGTTCTTC
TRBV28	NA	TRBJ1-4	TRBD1	CASNGGGAREKLFF	TGTGCCAGCAACGGAGGGGGCGCGAGGGAAAAACTGTTTTTT
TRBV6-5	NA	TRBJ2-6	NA	CASSYGGASGANVLTF	TGTGCCAGCAGTTACGGTGGAGCCTCTGGGGCCAACGTCCTGACTTTC